The 23 T cell receptor beta chains in this list originate from one sample, sequenced in a study of cytomegalovirus exposure and HLA in healthy donors. Vbeta (60) and Jbeta (13) primers were used in the PCR. Assay: immunoSEQ multiplex PCR; the TCRdb copy retains only in-frame clones and omits some. The table lists under 100,000 clones, with about 4.2% in the top ten. Sequencing was done on a sample of PBMCs. These receptors came from a man aged 30 to 45 in good health and CMV-seronegative.

The rearrangement uses TRBV7-9 and TRBJ1-2; D gene uncertain. Trimming left V 1 base short and J 7 bases short, with 4 bases between. The CDR3 totals 11 residues. CDR1 SEHNR and CDR2 FQNEAQ come from the germline V gene (reference sequence). The CDR3 coding sequence is TGTGCCAGCAGCTTAGAGCGTGGCTACACCTTC. Encoded protein: CASSLERGYTF.

This sequence joins TRBV9 and TRBJ1-1; D is perhaps TRBD1 (5 bases). The CDR3 extends over 13 amino acids. Deletions cut 4 bases from V and 1 base from J, with 8 bases between. Germline V gene lookup returns CDR1 SGDLS and CDR2 YYNGEE. Here the CDR3 reads CASSIGGNTEAFF. The CDR3 DNA sequence: TGTGCCAGCAGCATCGGGGGGAACACTGAAGCTTTCTTT.

As DNA, the CDR3 is TGTGCCAGCAGTTACTATGGCACAGAGACCCAGTACTTC. Amino acids: CASSYYGTETQYF. This chain links TRBV6-6 with TRBJ2-5, with D uncertain. The germline V and J ends were trimmed by 1 base and 4 bases, with 7 bases remaining between them. There are 13 residues in the CDR3. The V gene's germline CDR1 is MNHNY and CDR2 SVGAGI (reference sequence).

The chain is built from TRBV7-8 and TRBJ1-2, with TRBD1 identical over 7 bases. From germline, CDR1 is SGHVS and CDR2 FQNEAQ. V dropped 1 base and J dropped 4; count of bases not matched to a gene: 3. CDR3 length: 14 amino acids. CDR3 region: CASSLGQGPYGYTF. The CDR3 nucleotides read TGTGCCAGCAGCTTAGGACAGGGCCCCTATGGCTACACCTTC.

The V call is TRBV5-5, the J call TRBJ2-7, with D tentatively TRBD2 (6 bases). The germline CDR1 and CDR2 sequences are SGHKS and YYEKEE (reference sequence). The CDR3 has 14 residues. V shed 3 bases and J shed 1 base, with 11 bases lying between them. The CDR3 DNA is TGTGCCAGCAGCTCCCGTAGCGGTTCCTACGAGCAGTACTTC. Its translation is CASSSRSGSYEQYF.

The J gene is TRBJ2-7, the V gene TRBV5-1, with 9 bases matching TRBD2. This CDR3 has 15 amino acids. The V segment lost 0 bases and the J segment 4 bases; nucleotides outside the gene matches: 5. The germline CDR1 and CDR2 sequences are SGHRS and YFSETQ. The CDR3 protein is CASSLVAGGLYEQYF. As DNA, the CDR3 is TGCGCCAGCAGCTTGGTTGCGGGAGGGCTATACGAGCAGTACTTC.

V is TRBV5-1 and J is TRBJ1-1; 7 bases are a match to TRBD1. Germline CDR1 is SGHRS and CDR2 is YFSETQ. This CDR3 region has 13 residues. J lost 3 bases, V lost 5 bases, and 4 bases had no gene match. In DNA form, the CDR3 reads TGCGCCAGCAGGGAAGGGACAGACACTGAAGCTTTCTTT. Translating gives CASREGTDTEAFF.

The genes are TRBV7-9 and TRBJ2-5; TRBD2 aligns across 7 bases. Trimming removed 4 bases from V and 5 bases from J; junction bases left unmatched: 13. In germline, CDR1 is SEHNR, CDR2 FQNEAQ (reference sequence). This CDR3 contains 16 residues. The CDR3 coding sequence is TGTGCCAGCAGCTCCCGACTAGCCCGGGAAGGGGAGACCCAGTACTTC. The encoded protein is CASSSRLAREGETQYF.

The J gene is TRBJ2-5, the V gene TRBV4-1, with 7 bases that match TRBD2. Germline values: CDR1 MGHRA, CDR2 YSYEKL. The CDR3 totals 15 residues. Germline trimming cut 5 bases from V and 1 base from J; bases unmatched to any gene: 7. For the CDR3, the DNA is TGCGCCAGCAGCTTTCCGGGACTACTCCAAGAGACCCAGTACTTC. Its translation is CASSFPGLLQETQYF.

The gene calls are TRBV5-1 and TRBJ1-6; D unclear. The CDR3 totals 15 residues. V lost 0 bases and J lost 7, with 11 bases in between. Germline V gives CDR1 SGHRS, CDR2 YFSETQ. This CDR3 is CASSLAGHRNSPLHF. The CDR3, as DNA: TGCGCCAGCAGCTTGGCAGGTCATCGCAATTCACCCCTCCACTTT.

V is TRBV7-9 and J is TRBJ2-2; 9 bases match TRBD2. The germline V gene encodes CDR1 SEHNR and CDR2 FQNEAQ (reference sequence). CDR3 length equals 14 residues. J was trimmed by 6 bases and V by 10 bases; bases with no gene match: 9. CDR3 loop: CATGASGVPGELFF. CDR3 in DNA: TGTGCCACCGGGGCTAGCGGGGTCCCCGGGGAGCTGTTTTTT. Drawing the rest from reference TRBV7-9 and TRBJ2-2, the complete variable domain is DTGVSQNPRHKITKRGQNVTFRCDPISEHNRLYWYRQTLGQGPEFLTYFQNEAQLEKSRLLSDRFSAERPKGSFSTLEIQRTEQGDSAMYLCATGASGVPGELFFGEGSRLTVL.

This CDR3 is CASSPIGGAVEQYF. CDR3 DNA sequence: TGTGCCAGCTCACCAATCGGGGGGGCCGTCGAGCAGTACTTC. The chain links TRBV18 to TRBJ2-7; the match to TRBD2 covers 8 bases. CDR3 length: 14 residues. V dropped 2 bases and J dropped 6; count of bases not matched to a gene: 6. Germline assignment: CDR1 KGHSH and CDR2 LQKENI.

The CDR3 here is CASSPGQGFYGYTF. The CDR3, as DNA: TGTGCCAGCTCACCGGGGCAGGGCTTCTATGGCTACACCTTC. The chain links TRBV18 to TRBJ1-2; the D gene is possibly TRBD1 (5 bases). Germline V lookup: CDR1 KGHSH, CDR2 LQKENI. V dropped 3 bases and J dropped 4 bases, with 12 bases sitting between them. The CDR3 sequence is 14 residues long.

The chain uses TRBV19 and TRBJ1-6; possible D gene TRBD1, 5 bases. The V gene lost 3 bases and the J gene lost 0 bases, with 9 bases spanning the gap. Germline assignment: CDR1 LNHDA and CDR2 SQIVND (reference sequence). This CDR3 is 16 amino acids long. CDR3: CASSMGRSSYNSPLHF. CDR3 DNA sequence: TGTGCCAGTAGTATGGGGCGAAGCTCCTATAATTCACCCCTCCACTTT.

V usage is TRBV6-4 and J usage is TRBJ1-5; a weak D match, TRBD1 (5 bases). The CDR3 covers 13 residues. Germline loops: CDR1 MRHNA, CDR2 SNTAGT. Trimming removed 3 bases from V and 3 bases from J, with 6 bases in between. CDR3 sequence reads: CASSEQANQPQHF. As DNA, the CDR3 is TGTGCCAGCAGTGAACAGGCCAATCAGCCCCAGCATTTT.

The chain combines TRBV6-5 with TRBJ1-2; D is possibly TRBD1 (5 bases). Germline CDR1 and CDR2: MNHEY and SVGAGI. The CDR3 is 14 amino acids. V dropped 6 bases and J dropped 2 bases, with 13 bases sitting between them. The DNA for the CDR3 is TGTGCCAGCAGCCCCCCAGGGTACAACTATGGCTACACCTTC. Protein sequence: CASSPPGYNYGYTF.

V gene TRBV4-2 combines with J gene TRBJ1-5, with D hard to call. Germline loops: CDR1 LGHNA, CDR2 YNFKEQ. Trimming shortened V by 4 bases and J by 0 bases, and 10 bases separated the two germline ends. This CDR3 has 15 residues. CDR3 protein: CASSPHAYSNQPQHF. CDR3 nucleotide sequence: TGTGCCAGCAGCCCTCACGCGTATAGCAATCAGCCCCAGCATTTT.

J is TRBJ1-4 and V is TRBV9; 9 positions agree with TRBD1. Germline CDR1 SGDLS, CDR2 YYNGEE. The CDR3 is 15 amino acids. V was pared by 3 bases and J by 8 bases, with 8 bases of the junction left unmatched. CDR3 nucleotide sequence: TGTGCCAGCAGCGATCCGGGACAGGGAAGGGAAAAACTGTTTTTT. This encodes CASSDPGQGREKLFF.

V usage is TRBV2 and J usage is TRBJ2-7, with D possibly being TRBD1 (6 bases). This CDR3 is built from 15 residues. Germline V gives CDR1 SNHLY, CDR2 FYNNEI. Trimming stripped 7 bases from V and 0 bases from J, with 16 bases between. Written as DNA, the CDR3 is TGTGCCAGCAAACTTTTAGGGACATTCTCCTACGAGCAGTACTTC. It translates to CASKLLGTFSYEQYF.

The chain couples TRBV18 to TRBJ1-1; TRBD1 matches at 9 bases. J was trimmed by 4 bases and V by 3 bases; bases with no gene match: 6. Germline-derived CDR1 and CDR2 are KGHSH and LQKENI. The CDR3 extends over 15 amino acids. The CDR3 loop is CASSPDRGIVTEAFF. Here the CDR3 DNA reads TGTGCCAGCTCACCGGACAGGGGAATCGTCACTGAAGCTTTCTTT.

The chain recombines TRBV6-5 with TRBJ2-7; the D is unclear. CDR1 and CDR2 from the germline V gene are MNHEY and SVGAGI. The CDR3 is 12 residues long. V was shortened by 6 bases and J by 10 bases, with 16 bases between the two germline ends. The CDR3 protein is CASRTTSEDQYF. The CDR3 nucleotides read TGTGCCAGCAGGACCACCTCAGAGGATCAGTACTTC.

This chain uses TRBV7-2 with TRBJ2-5; D might be TRBD1 (6 bases). The germline V gene encodes CDR1 SGHTA and CDR2 FQGNSA. The CDR3 totals 13 residues. V lost 8 bases and J 1 base, leaving 11 bases between the germline ends. The CDR3 sequence is CASARGTQETQYF. The CDR3 DNA reads as TGTGCCAGCGCCAGGGGAACCCAAGAGACCCAGTACTTC. The variable domain in full, with the rest retrieved from reference TRBV7-2 and TRBJ2-5, is GAGVSQSPSNKVTEKGKDVELRCDPISGHTALYWYRQSLGQGLEFLIYFQGNSAPDKSGLPSDRFSAERTGGSVSTLTIQRTQQEDSAVYLCASARGTQETQYFGPGTRLLVL.

The chain has TRBV5-1 and TRBJ1-1; 8 bases are shared with TRBD1. V lost 1 base to trimming and J lost 5 bases; unmatched junction nucleotides: 1. There are 13 residues in the CDR3. The germline gives CDR1 SGHRS, CDR2 YFSETQ. The CDR3: CASSLRQGTEAFF. CDR3 in DNA: TGCGCCAGCAGCTTGCGACAGGGGACTGAAGCTTTCTTT. Complete variable domain (other parts from reference TRBV5-1 and TRBJ1-1): KAGVTQTPRYLIKTRGQQVTLSCSPISGHRSVSWYQQTPGQGLQFLFEYFSETQRNKGNFPGRFSGRQFSNSRSEMNVSTLELGDSALYLCASSLRQGTEAFFGQGTRLTVV.